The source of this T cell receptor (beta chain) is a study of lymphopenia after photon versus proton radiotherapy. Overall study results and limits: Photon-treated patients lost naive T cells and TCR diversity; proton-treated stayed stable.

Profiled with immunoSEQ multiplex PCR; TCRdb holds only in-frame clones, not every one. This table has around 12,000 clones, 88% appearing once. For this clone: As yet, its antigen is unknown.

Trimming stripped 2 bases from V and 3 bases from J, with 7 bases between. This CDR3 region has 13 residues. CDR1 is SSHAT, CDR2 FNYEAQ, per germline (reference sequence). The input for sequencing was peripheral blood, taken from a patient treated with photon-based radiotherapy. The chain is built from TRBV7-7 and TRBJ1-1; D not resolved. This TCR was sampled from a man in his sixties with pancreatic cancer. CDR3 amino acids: CASSLSMDTEAFF. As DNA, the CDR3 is TGTGCCAGCAGCTTAAGCATGGACACTGAAGCTTTCTTT.